The 16 T cell receptor beta chains listed next were all sequenced from one sample in a study of cytomegalovirus exposure and HLA in healthy donors. In the PCR, 60 Vbeta and 13 Jbeta primers were used. This table comes from immunoSEQ multiplex PCR, and its TCRdb copy is limited to in-frame clones, with some not included. The sample includes about 120,000 clones, approximately 80% of them seen just once. Sequenced material: PBMCs. All receptors derive from a man aged 50 or older in good health and CMV-seropositive.

The chain links TRBV6-6 to TRBJ2-1; D perhaps matches TRBD1 (5 bases). V was trimmed by 5 bases and J by 0 bases, leaving 11 bases between them. CDR1 is MNHNY, CDR2 SVGAGI, per germline (reference sequence). The CDR3 is 15 residues long. In nucleotides, the CDR3 is TGTGCCAGCAGTGTACAGGTCCTCTCCTACAATGAGCAGTTCTTC. Translation: CASSVQVLSYNEQFF.

This clone showed up just once. The chain is built from TRBV19 and TRBJ2-7; D is perhaps TRBD1 (6 bases). This CDR3 comprises 16 residues. From germline, CDR1 is LNHDA and CDR2 SQIVND (reference sequence). The ends were cut back, 1 base at V and 6 bases at J, with 19 bases in the middle. CDR3 region: CASSIGFGGKAGEQYF. In DNA form, the CDR3 reads TGTGCCAGTAGTATAGGGTTTGGGGGCAAGGCTGGCGAGCAGTACTTC.

The CDR3 region has the DNA TGTGCCAGCAGTTTCAACCCGAAGTCTAGCGGGGGGTTTTGGGGTACAGATACGCAGTATTTT. This encodes CASSFNPKSSGGFWGTDTQYF. The V gene is TRBV28, the J gene TRBJ2-3; TRBD2 aligns across 11 bases. The CDR3 has 21 amino acids. Germline V gene sequence: CDR1 MDHEN, CDR2 SYDVKM. Trimming at V came to 3 bases and at J to 3 bases, leaving 20 bases not matched to a gene.

The chain links TRBV19 to TRBJ1-2; 7 nucleotides match TRBD1. The germline V gene encodes CDR1 LNHDA and CDR2 SQIVND (reference sequence). Trimming cost V 4 bases and J 8 bases; bases outside gene matches: 7. This CDR3 contains 13 residues. The CDR3, as DNA: TGTGCCAGTAGTACAGGGACAGTCGGCGGCTACACCTTC. It is translated as CASSTGTVGGYTF.

This clone was seen more than once but under ten times. This chain connects TRBV13 to TRBJ2-3; no reliable D call. The ends were cut back, 0 bases at V and 5 bases at J, with 6 bases in the middle. The CDR3 consists of 13 residues. Germline V lookup: CDR1 PRHDT, CDR2 FYEKMQ (reference sequence). As DNA, the CDR3 is TGTGCCAGCAGCTTAGGGGCAGAAGATACGCAGTATTTT. Translating it yields CASSLGAEDTQYF.

The chain is built from TRBV6-1 and TRBJ1-2; 10 bases map to TRBD1. J lost 7 bases, V lost 8 bases, and 7 bases had no gene match. Germline lookup yields CDR1 MNHNS and CDR2 SASEGT. The CDR3 is made up of 13 amino acids. The CDR3 nucleotides are TGTGCCAGCTCGACAGGGGGCGTGCCTGGCTACACCTTC. This encodes CASSTGGVPGYTF.

V is TRBV30 and J is TRBJ1-1; D not certain. Germline V gene lookup returns CDR1 GTSNPN and CDR2 SVGIG (reference sequence). With 0 bases removed from V and 2 bases from J, the gap between germline ends came to 22 bases. This CDR3 comprises 18 residues. The CDR3 DNA follows: TGTGCCTGGAGTGTACGATTAGGTACAGCCCTACTTAACACTGAAGCTTTCTTT. It yields the protein CAWSVRLGTALLNTEAFF.

CDR3: CASSFRGATGNKPQHF. CDR3 DNA: TGTGCCAGCAGCTTTCGAGGCGCTACAGGGAACAAGCCCCAGCATTTT. The chain combines TRBV5-8 with TRBJ1-5, with D perhaps matching TRBD1 (6 bases). The CDR3 runs to 16 residues. The germline V and J ends were trimmed by 2 bases and 8 bases, with 20 bases remaining between them. Germline CDR1 and CDR2: SGHTS and YDEGEE.

The rearrangement uses TRBV7-8 and TRBJ2-2; 11 bases line up with TRBD1. CDR3 length: 18 amino acids. V lost 4 bases to trimming and J lost 8 bases; unmatched junction nucleotides: 15. Per the germline V gene, CDR1 is SGHVS and CDR2 is FQNEAQ. DNA for the CDR3: TGTGCCAGCAGCTCCATCGGGGGACAGGGGGGATTGTGGGGGGAGCTGTTTTTT. The encoded protein is CASSSIGGQGGLWGELFF.

This sequence joins TRBV7-2 and TRBJ2-1; 9 positions agree with TRBD2. Germline V gives CDR1 SGHTA, CDR2 FQGNSA. The CDR3 is made up of 15 amino acids. V lost 4 bases, J lost 0 bases, and 1 base stayed unmatched. CDR3 DNA: TGTGCCAGCAGCTATAGCGGGGGCTCCTACAATGAGCAGTTCTTC. It encodes CASSYSGGSYNEQFF. The full variable domain, its missing parts supplied by reference TRBV7-2 and TRBJ2-1, is GAGVSQSPSNKVTEKGKDVELRCDPISGHTALYWYRQSLGQGLEFLIYFQGNSAPDKSGLPSDRFSAERTGGSVSTLTIQRTQQEDSAVYLCASSYSGGSYNEQFFGPGTRLTVL.

The chain has TRBV4-1 and TRBJ2-3; 12 bases agree with TRBD2. Trimming removed 4 bases from V and 4 bases from J; junction bases left unmatched: 12. CDR1 is MGHRA, CDR2 YSYEKL, per germline. This CDR3 has 18 amino acids. CDR3 residues: CASSRAGLAGNGADTQYF. DNA of the CDR3: TGCGCCAGCAGCCGGGCAGGACTAGCGGGGAATGGCGCAGATACGCAGTATTTT.

The chain employs TRBV30 and TRBJ1-3, with TRBD1 as a possible D gene (5 bases). There are 14 residues in the CDR3. V lost 3 bases and J lost 2, with 11 bases in between. Germline CDR1 and CDR2: GTSNPN and SVGIG (reference sequence). The CDR3 DNA sequence: TGTGCCTGGAGCATGGGGCAACCTGGAAACACCATATATTTT. Protein: CAWSMGQPGNTIYF. Using reference TRBV30 and TRBJ1-3 for the parts outside the CDR3, the full variable domain is SQTIHQWPATLVQPVGSPLSLECTVEGTSNPNLYWYRQAAGRGLQLLFYSVGIGQISSEVPQNLSASRPQDRQFILSSKKLLLSDSGFYLCAWSMGQPGNTIYFGEGSWLTVV.

V usage is TRBV10-3 and J usage is TRBJ2-5; D is possibly TRBD2 (7 bases). The germline V and J ends were trimmed by 4 bases and 4 bases, with 13 bases remaining between them. CDR1 and CDR2 from the germline V gene are ENHRY and SYGVKD. The CDR3 is 14 amino acids. The CDR3 spells CAISGGGGRETQYF. The CDR3 DNA sequence: TGTGCCATCAGTGGGGGGGGCGGACGAGAGACCCAGTACTTC.

This clone was found a few times. V and J are TRBV6-4 and TRBJ2-1; a weak D match, TRBD1 (5 bases). This CDR3 is built from 14 residues. V was cut by 2 bases and J by 10 bases, with 15 bases left in between. The V gene's germline CDR1 is MRHNA and CDR2 SNTAGT. The CDR3 sequence is CASSDAAGLGEQFF. Written as DNA, the CDR3 is TGTGCCAGCAGTGACGCGGCAGGGCTCGGCGAGCAGTTCTTC.

The chain recombines TRBV27 with TRBJ2-7; D is possibly TRBD2 (6 bases). V dropped 0 bases and J dropped 7 bases, with 19 bases sitting between them. This CDR3 spans 16 amino acids. Germline CDR1 MNHEY, CDR2 SMNVEV (reference sequence). CDR3 amino acids: CASSLSGGTPSMEQYF. The CDR3, as DNA: TGTGCCAGCAGTTTATCAGGTGGGACTCCCTCGATGGAGCAGTACTTC.

This chain uses TRBV4-2 with TRBJ1-2; 8 bases fit TRBD1. The CDR3 extends over 13 amino acids. Germline V gives CDR1 LGHNA, CDR2 YNFKEQ. V dropped 0 bases and J dropped 6; count of bases not matched to a gene: 0. Here the CDR3 reads CASSQETGDGYTF. CDR3 DNA sequence: TGTGCCAGCAGCCAAGAGACAGGGGATGGCTACACCTTC.